This passage covers 30 T cell receptor beta chains from one sample sequenced in a study of cytomegalovirus exposure and HLA in healthy donors. Amplification used 60 Vbeta primers and 13 Jbeta primers. Repertoires were generated with immunoSEQ multiplex PCR, while TCRdb's copy carries only in-frame clones and drops some. The sample contains about 130,000 clones, roughly 75% of which appear only once. Sequenced input: PBMCs. The receptors were gathered from a man aged 25-40 years in good health and CMV-seronegative.

The chain couples TRBV4-1 to TRBJ1-6; 10 bases fit TRBD1. The CDR3 totals 18 residues. V dropped 0 bases and J dropped 0; count of bases not matched to a gene: 2. Germline CDR1 is MGHRA and CDR2 is YSYEKL. In nucleotides, the CDR3 is TGCGCCAGCAGCCAAGAGGGACAGGGGAGCTCCTATAATTCACCCCTCCACTTT. Protein sequence: CASSQEGQGSSYNSPLHF.

This clone has a handful of counts. V usage is TRBV6-1 and J usage is TRBJ1-1, with a possible D match to TRBD1 (6 bases). With 7 bases removed from V and 1 base from J, the gap between germline ends came to 10 bases. CDR1 and CDR2 (germline): MNHNS, SASEGT. This CDR3 spans 13 amino acids. The CDR3 bases are TGTGCCAGCACCCCGGGACAGAACACTGAAGCTTTCTTT. Amino acids: CASTPGQNTEAFF.

The CDR3 nucleotides read TGTGCCAGTAGTAAAAGACACGGATCCTACGAGCAGTACTTC. It specifies CASSKRHGSYEQYF. The rearrangement joins TRBV19 to TRBJ2-7; D uncertain. This CDR3 contains 14 residues. Germline V lookup: CDR1 LNHDA, CDR2 SQIVND (reference sequence). Trimming shortened V by 4 bases and J by 1 base, and 11 bases separated the two germline ends. The full variable domain, completed using reference TRBV19 and TRBJ2-7, is DGGITQSPKYLFRKEGQNVTLSCEQNLNHDAMYWYRQDPGQGLRLIYYSQIVNDFQKGDIAEGYSVSREKKESFPLTVTSAQKNPTAFYLCASSKRHGSYEQYFGPGTRLTVT.

CDR3 nucleotide sequence: TGCAGCGTAGCCGGGTTGAGGGCGTCTAACTATGGCTACACCTTC. This sequence encodes CSVAGLRASNYGYTF. The chain employs TRBV29-1 and TRBJ1-2; D remains ambiguous. The CDR3 loop spans 15 amino acids. Germline-derived CDR1 and CDR2 are SQVTM and ANQGSEA. Deletions cut 6 bases from V and 0 bases from J, with 17 bases between. The full variable domain, completed using reference TRBV29-1 and TRBJ1-2, is SAVISQKPSRDICQRGTSLTIQCQVDSQVTMMFWYRQQPGQSLTLIATANQGSEATYESGFVIDKFPISRPNLTFSTLTVSNMSPEDSSIYLCSVAGLRASNYGYTFGSGTRLTVV.

This rearrangement joins TRBV5-7 to TRBJ2-2; a possible D gene is TRBD1 (6 bases). TRBV5-7 is classed as an ORF, of uncertain function. V lost 0 bases and J 1 base, leaving 13 bases between the germline ends. This CDR3 spans 17 amino acids. CDR3 sequence reads: CASSLARGGLNTGELFF. The CDR3 nucleotides are TGTGCCAGCAGCTTGGCCCGTGGGGGCTTGAACACCGGGGAGCTGTTTTTT.

This rearrangement joins TRBV7-2 to TRBJ2-3, with D unclear. CDR1 is SGHTA and CDR2 is FQGNSA in the germline V gene. The CDR3 consists of 14 residues. Between the trimmed V and J ends, which lost 0 bases and 4 bases, there was a span of 8 bases. The CDR3 DNA sequence: TGTGCCAGCAGCTTAGCCAGCGCAGCAGATACGCAGTATTTT. Residues: CASSLASAADTQYF.

This chain uses TRBV28 with TRBJ1-5; 10 bases match TRBD1. CDR1 is MDHEN and CDR2 is SYDVKM in the germline V gene. The CDR3 extends over 16 amino acids. V gave up 3 bases and J gave up 2 bases; unmatched junction bases: 4. The CDR3 region has the DNA TGTGCCAGCAGTTTTAGGGACAGGGGTGGCAATCAGCCCCAGCATTTT. It specifies CASSFRDRGGNQPQHF.

The rearrangement uses TRBV28 and TRBJ1-4, with a weak D call TRBD1 (6 bases). CDR3 length equals 16 residues. V lost 5 bases and J 11 bases, leaving 24 bases between the germline ends. From germline, CDR1 is MDHEN and CDR2 SYDVKM. The CDR3 is CASSLTNRAPFPKLFF. The CDR3 DNA is TGTGCCAGCAGTCTGACAAACAGGGCCCCATTCCCCAAACTGTTTTTT.

About this clone itself: Other DNA variants within this sample encode the same CDR3. The chain carries TRBV5-1 and TRBJ1-2; 10 bases line up with TRBD1. The trim removed 3 bases at V and 13 bases at J, leaving 15 bases unmatched. The CDR3 spans 15 residues. Per germline, CDR1 SGHRS and CDR2 YFSETQ. CDR3: CASSSTADRGHGGTF. The DNA of the CDR3 is TGCGCCAGCAGCTCAACCGCCGACAGGGGGCACGGAGGCACCTTC.

The sample holds a few counts of this clone. The J gene is TRBJ2-5, the V gene TRBV9; 9 nucleotides line up with TRBD2. The assigned J gene may be wrong: the sequence end matches TRBJ2-7 better. CDR1 and CDR2 (germline): SGDLS, YYNGEE. There are 14 residues in the CDR3. The CDR3 reads CASSATSGSYEQYF. The CDR3 DNA sequence: TGTGCCAGCAGCGCGACTAGCGGTAGCTACGAGCAGTACTTC.

The chain links TRBV29-1 to TRBJ2-7, with 8 nucleotides matching TRBD2. This CDR3 is built from 14 residues. Germline-derived CDR1 and CDR2 are SQVTM and ANQGSEA. Germline trimming cut 5 bases from V and 3 bases from J; bases unmatched to any gene: 9. This CDR3 reads CSVCPRAGVYEQYF. The CDR3 coding sequence is TGCAGCGTTTGCCCCCGAGCGGGAGTCTACGAGCAGTACTTC.

The V and J genes are TRBV6-6 and TRBJ2-7; D might be TRBD1 (6 bases). The germline CDR1 and CDR2 sequences are MNHNY and SVGAGI (reference sequence). V lost 4 bases and J lost 3, with 13 bases in between. The CDR3 consists of 14 residues. The CDR3 loop is CASSSPRGSYEQYF. As DNA, the CDR3 is TGTGCCAGCAGTTCCCCGAGGGGGAGCTACGAGCAGTACTTC.

The chain couples TRBV15 to TRBJ2-7; 10 bases fit TRBD1. The trim removed 3 bases at V and 0 bases at J, leaving 8 bases unmatched. This CDR3 has 17 amino acids. The germline CDR1 and CDR2 sequences are LNHNV and YYDKDF (reference sequence). The CDR3 spells CATSSRDRGPSSYEQYF. The DNA for the CDR3 is TGTGCCACCAGCAGCCGGGACAGGGGACCGAGCTCCTACGAGCAGTACTTC.

This clone was counted a few times. This sequence joins TRBV28 and TRBJ1-1; D not resolved. Per the germline V gene, CDR1 is MDHEN and CDR2 is SYDVKM. This CDR3 contains 14 residues. V was shortened by 5 bases and J by 5 bases, with 15 bases between the two germline ends. The CDR3 DNA sequence: TGTGCCAGCAGTATTTACACGGGTCGGACTGAAGCTTTCTTT. It encodes CASSIYTGRTEAFF.

The V and J genes are TRBV7-2 and TRBJ1-2; weak D call: TRBD1 (6 bases). Trimming removed 1 base at V and 0 bases at J, with 15 bases between. This CDR3 has 17 amino acids. Germline CDR1 and CDR2: SGHTA and FQGNSA. CDR3 loop: CASSLVAGAIANYGYTF. As DNA, the CDR3 is TGTGCCAGCAGCTTAGTGGCAGGGGCCATAGCTAACTATGGCTACACCTTC.

The V gene is TRBV5-4, the J gene TRBJ2-3; 8 bases align to TRBD2. Looked up from germline, CDR1 is SGHNT and CDR2 is YYREEE (reference sequence). Germline trimming cut 4 bases from V and 5 bases from J; bases unmatched to any gene: 9. The CDR3 extends over 15 amino acids. CDR3 sequence: CASSPGSGGLDTQYF. CDR3 bases: TGTGCCAGCAGCCCCGGCAGCGGGGGTTTAGATACGCAGTATTTT.

The chain combines TRBV7-2 with TRBJ2-2; TRBD1 aligns across 9 bases. The CDR3 length is 17 residues. Germline values: CDR1 SGHTA, CDR2 FQGNSA. J gave up 6 bases and V 5 bases, and 13 bases lay outside the gene matches. The chain's CDR3 is CASSDTIRTGVAGELFF. The CDR3 region has the DNA TGTGCCAGCAGCGATACTATAAGGACAGGGGTAGCCGGGGAGCTGTTTTTT.

The chain has TRBV18 and TRBJ2-3; TRBD2 matches 9 bases. The CDR3 is 16 residues long. CDR1 is KGHSH, CDR2 LQKENI, per germline. The V segment lost 2 bases and the J segment 6 bases; nucleotides outside the gene matches: 9. The CDR3 DNA reads TGTGCCAGCTCACCATCGGCTAGCGGGATGTGGGATACGCAGTATTTT. Translation: CASSPSASGMWDTQYF. The complete variable domain, with remaining parts taken from reference TRBV18 and TRBJ2-3, reads NAGVMQNPRHLVRRRGQEARLRCSPMKGHSHVYWYRQLPEEGLKFMVYLQKENIIDESGMPKERFSAEFPKEGPSILRIQQVVRGDSAAYFCASSPSASGMWDTQYFGPGTRLTVL.

The V and J genes are TRBV19 and TRBJ1-5, with a weak D call TRBD1 (6 bases). Trimming removed 0 bases at V and 7 bases at J, with 13 bases between. CDR1 and CDR2 from the germline V gene are LNHDA and SQIVND (reference sequence). This CDR3 comprises 15 residues. The CDR3 DNA follows: TGTGCCAGTAGTATAGATACAGGGCAGGGGCAGCCCCAGCATTTT. Protein sequence: CASSIDTGQGQPQHF.

The DNA of the CDR3 is TGTGCCAGCAGCTTAATGGCGAGCGGGATCGACAATGAGCAGTTCTTC. This encodes CASSLMASGIDNEQFF. This chain connects TRBV5-4 to TRBJ2-1; 7 positions match TRBD2. The CDR3 runs to 16 residues. Germline V gives CDR1 SGHNT, CDR2 YYREEE (reference sequence). V was pared by 2 bases and J by 5 bases, with 10 bases of the junction left unmatched.

The J gene is TRBJ2-7, the V gene TRBV7-9, with 10 bases matching TRBD1. The germline V gene has CDR1 SEHNR and CDR2 FQNEAQ (reference sequence). Trimming removed 5 bases from V and 9 bases from J; junction bases left unmatched: 10. The CDR3 extends over 14 amino acids. The CDR3 sequence is CASSLRTGGATQYF. CDR3 coding DNA: TGTGCCAGCAGCCTGCGGACAGGGGGTGCGACGCAGTACTTC.

The rearrangement joins TRBV5-6 to TRBJ2-1, with 10 bases that match TRBD1. This CDR3 has 15 residues. Germline CDR1 and CDR2: SGHDT and YYEEEE. Germline trimming cut 4 bases from V and 5 bases from J; bases unmatched to any gene: 6. DNA of the CDR3: TGTGCCAGCAGCCCCTGGGACAGGGGTGACAATGAGCAGTTCTTC. Amino acid sequence: CASSPWDRGDNEQFF.

The V call is TRBV19, the J call TRBJ1-4, with 8 bases aligning to TRBD1. This CDR3 is built from 14 residues. Germline V lookup: CDR1 LNHDA, CDR2 SQIVND (reference sequence). The junction had 7 bases not matched to a gene; V was cut back by 7 bases and J by 6 bases. CDR3: CASTETGADEKLFF. Written as DNA, the CDR3 is TGTGCCAGTACTGAGACAGGGGCGGATGAAAAACTGTTTTTT.

The CDR3 DNA follows: TGTGCCAGCAGCTTGGTAGGACTAGAGTCCGGGGAGCTGTTTTTT. It codes for CASSLVGLESGELFF. The rearrangement joins TRBV5-5 to TRBJ2-2; TRBD2 matches at 7 bases. CDR1 is SGHKS and CDR2 is YYEKEE in the germline V gene (reference sequence). V lost 0 bases to trimming and J lost 6 bases; unmatched junction nucleotides: 5. CDR3 length equals 15 residues. The variable domain in full, with the rest retrieved from reference TRBV5-5 and TRBJ2-2, is DAGVTQSPTHLIKTRGQQVTLRCSPISGHKSVSWYQQVLGQGPQFIFQYYEKEERGRGNFPDRFSARQFPNYSSELNVNALLLGDSALYLCASSLVGLESGELFFGEGSRLTVL.

The V gene is TRBV6-5, the J gene TRBJ2-2, with D uncertain. Trimming pared 3 bases from V and 0 bases from J, leaving 8 bases between. This CDR3 is built from 15 residues. CDR1 and CDR2 (germline): MNHEY, SVGAGI. CDR3 residues: CASSYILTNTGELFF. The CDR3 bases are TGTGCCAGCAGTTATATCCTAACGAACACCGGGGAGCTGTTTTTT.

The chain joins TRBV5-1 to TRBJ2-7, with D possibly TRBD2 on 6 matching bases. CDR3 length equals 16 residues. Looked up from germline, CDR1 is SGHRS and CDR2 is YFSETQ. V gave up 0 bases and J gave up 3 bases, with 16 bases separating them. CDR3 protein: CASSLVASSGVYEQYF. CDR3 nucleotides: TGCGCCAGCAGCTTGGTGGCTAGCTCGGGAGTCTACGAGCAGTACTTC. Using reference TRBV5-1 and TRBJ2-7 for the parts outside the CDR3, the full variable domain is KAGVTQTPRYLIKTRGQQVTLSCSPISGHRSVSWYQQTPGQGLQFLFEYFSETQRNKGNFPGRFSGRQFSNSRSEMNVSTLELGDSALYLCASSLVASSGVYEQYFGPGTRLTVT.

Written as DNA, the CDR3 is TGCGCCAGCAGCGGAGGACTAGCGGGGGATTACAATGAGCAGTTCTTC. Translating it yields CASSGGLAGDYNEQFF. This chain links TRBV5-1 with TRBJ2-1; the match to TRBD2 covers 13 bases. Germline V gene lookup returns CDR1 SGHRS and CDR2 YFSETQ. The CDR3 totals 16 residues. Losses at the gene ends were 4 bases for V and 4 bases for J; bases not matched to a gene: 5.

This rearrangement joins TRBV19 to TRBJ2-5, with 8 bases fitting TRBD2. The V segment lost 1 base and the J segment 4 bases; nucleotides outside the gene matches: 11. The CDR3 sequence is 17 residues long. Per germline, CDR1 LNHDA and CDR2 SQIVND (reference sequence). CDR3 residues: CASSIGPSGYGPETQYF. In DNA, the CDR3 is TGTGCCAGTAGTATAGGCCCTAGCGGGTATGGCCCAGAGACCCAGTACTTC.

The V and J genes are TRBV10-3 and TRBJ2-1, with TRBD2 matching 9 bases. The CDR3 covers 15 residues. Looked up from germline, CDR1 is ENHRY and CDR2 is SYGVKD. V trimming: 3 bases; J trimming: 4 bases; junction bases outside the gene matches: 4. The CDR3: CAISELAGGYNEQFF. The CDR3 bases are TGTGCCATCAGTGAACTCGCGGGAGGGTACAATGAGCAGTTCTTC.

This rearrangement joins TRBV7-2 to TRBJ2-7; D ambiguous. The CDR3 spans 15 residues. Trimming removed 0 bases from V and 0 bases from J, with 9 bases in between. Germline loops: CDR1 SGHTA, CDR2 FQGNSA. The CDR3 bases are TGTGCCAGCAGCTTAGCGGTACAGCTCTCCTACGAGCAGTACTTC. It is translated as CASSLAVQLSYEQYF. Complete variable domain (other parts from reference TRBV7-2 and TRBJ2-7): GAGVSQSPSNKVTEKGKDVELRCDPISGHTALYWYRQSLGQGLEFLIYFQGNSAPDKSGLPSDRFSAERTGGSVSTLTIQRTQQEDSAVYLCASSLAVQLSYEQYFGPGTRLTVT.